This T cell receptor (beta chain) came from a study of chemoradiotherapy in HPV16-positive cancers. A remark on this clone: Its antigen is currently unknown.

General study points: Functional assays defining HPV-specific T cells used only a couple of HPV16-positive patients. For HPV16-positive patients, expanding HPV-responsive T cells associated with longer recurrence-free survival. Candidate HPV-specific clones and E7-related TCR motifs grew in tumor during treatment.

The CDR3 loop spans 17 amino acids. Deletions cut 3 bases from V and 6 bases from J, with 18 bases between. CDR1 and CDR2 (germline): LNHNV, YYDKDF (reference sequence). Clones were sequenced by immunoSEQ multiplex PCR, and TCRdb holds only the in-frame ones, with some missing. The table records about 9,500 clones, about 71% of them present only once. V gene TRBV15 combines with J gene TRBJ1-6, with no clear D. The sample was gathered from a patient who underwent chemoradiotherapy. The receptor was isolated from a human donor with HPV-associated anogenital cancer. CDR3 region: CATSSGGAGVSNSPLHF. CDR3 nucleotide sequence: TGTGCCACCAGCAGTGGTGGCGCGGGCGTCTCTAATTCACCCCTCCACTTT.